These 24 T cell receptor beta chains share one sample of origin, sequenced in a study of blood T cell repertoires in COVID-19. Only in-frame clones appear in the TCRdb table, and some are missing; sequencing was by immunoSEQ multiplex PCR. The sample carries 250,000 to 300,000 clones, around 84% recorded once. The sequenced sample was peripheral blood. The receptors were gathered from a woman aged 55-69 years with COVID-19, enrolled during active disease.

This clone turned up a few times. J is TRBJ1-5 and V is TRBV15; 9 bases are a match to TRBD1. The CDR3 covers 16 residues. Losses at the gene ends were 1 base for V and 7 bases for J; bases not matched to a gene: 8. CDR1 LNHNV and CDR2 YYDKDF come from the germline V gene (reference sequence). The CDR3 here is CATSRGTGQGWQPQHF. The CDR3 DNA reads TGTGCCACCAGCAGAGGGACAGGACAGGGGTGGCAGCCCCAGCATTTT.

The J gene is TRBJ1-2, the V gene TRBV30; 9 positions match TRBD1. Trimming cost V 2 bases and J 2 bases; bases outside gene matches: 15. Per germline, CDR1 GTSNPN and CDR2 SVGIG (reference sequence). There are 18 residues in the CDR3. Here the CDR3 reads CAWSSYNAPGQGNYGYTF. CDR3 coding DNA: TGTGCCTGGAGTTCTTACAACGCCCCGGGACAGGGCAACTATGGCTACACCTTC.

CDR3 DNA sequence: TGTGCCAGCAGCCAAGACCCCGGGGGCAATCAGCCCCAGCATTTT. Amino acids: CASSQDPGGNQPQHF. The chain has TRBV4-2 and TRBJ1-5; D is undetermined. V was cut by 0 bases and J by 2 bases, with 8 bases left in between. There are 15 residues in the CDR3. CDR1 is LGHNA and CDR2 is YNFKEQ in the germline V gene.

The J gene is TRBJ1-1, the V gene TRBV27, with 9 nucleotides matching TRBD1. The germline gives CDR1 MNHEY, CDR2 SMNVEV (reference sequence). Trimming at V came to 5 bases and at J to 3 bases, leaving 7 bases not matched to a gene. The CDR3 is 15 amino acids. The CDR3 is CASSPYRGRDTEAFF. The CDR3 DNA follows: TGTGCCAGCAGTCCCTACAGGGGGCGAGACACTGAAGCTTTCTTT.

This clone was observed a handful of times. The genes are TRBV24-1 and TRBJ2-1; 9 nucleotides agree with TRBD1. This CDR3 has 15 amino acids. The germline gives CDR1 KGHDR, CDR2 SFDVKD. After removal of 4 bases from V and 5 bases from J, the junction contained 5 bases not matched to a gene. The CDR3 coding sequence is TGTGCCACCAGTGAGACCGACAGGGGGAACAATGAGCAGTTCTTC. Residues: CATSETDRGNNEQFF.

V usage is TRBV4-1 and J usage is TRBJ2-3, with D possibly being TRBD2 (6 bases). The germline V gene has CDR1 MGHRA and CDR2 YSYEKL. V dropped 3 bases and J dropped 3 bases, with 13 bases sitting between them. CDR3 size: 15 residues. The CDR3 bases are TGCGCCAGCAGCCACTTGCTTCTAGCGACAGATACGCAGTATTTT. Protein product: CASSHLLLATDTQYF.

V is TRBV2 and J is TRBJ2-5; a possible D gene is TRBD2 (5 bases). The germline V gene encodes CDR1 SNHLY and CDR2 FYNNEI. V was cut by 3 bases and J by 5 bases, with 10 bases left in between. The CDR3 sequence is 13 residues long. As DNA, the CDR3 is TGTGCCAGCAGTGAGGTCCGCGGGGAGACCCAGTACTTC. Translation gives CASSEVRGETQYF.

The rearrangement links TRBV9 to TRBJ1-5; tentatively, D is TRBD1 (5 bases). Germline assignment: CDR1 SGDLS and CDR2 YYNGEE. V was cut by 0 bases and J by 7 bases, with 8 bases left in between. The CDR3 is 13 residues long. In DNA form, the CDR3 reads TGTGCCAGCAGCGTAGCTGGGGGGCAGCCCCAGCATTTT. Amino acids: CASSVAGGQPQHF.

The CDR3 protein is CASSLHRVGELFF. DNA of the CDR3: TGTGCCAGCAGCTTACATCGGGTAGGGGAGCTGTTTTTT. V gene TRBV11-2 combines with J gene TRBJ2-2, with D unclear. Germline V gene lookup returns CDR1 SGHAT and CDR2 FQNNGV. Trimming took 2 bases from V and 8 from J, leaving 9 bases between them. CDR3 length: 13 residues.

The genes are TRBV7-3 and TRBJ2-1, with 11 positions matching TRBD2. The V gene end was trimmed by 9 bases and the J gene end by 6 bases; junction bases not matched to a gene: 7. The length of the CDR3 is 14 residues. Germline V lookup: CDR1 SGHTA, CDR2 FQGTGA. CDR3 sequence (DNA): TGTGCCAGTTCAACTAGCGGGAGCCGCAATGAGCAGTTCTTC. Translating gives CASSTSGSRNEQFF.

V and J are TRBV9 and TRBJ1-5; perhaps TRBD1 as D (6 bases). The germline V gene encodes CDR1 SGDLS and CDR2 YYNGEE. The CDR3 runs to 13 residues. The CDR3 nucleotides are TGTGAGGGCTCCGGGACACCAAATCAGCCCCAGCATTTT. Its translation is CEGSGTPNQPQHF.

The rearrangement joins TRBV7-9 to TRBJ1-1; D call uncertain. With 1 base removed from V and 0 bases from J, the gap between germline ends came to 6 bases. This CDR3 is built from 14 residues. Germline loops: CDR1 SEHNR, CDR2 FQNEAQ (reference sequence). The CDR3 nucleotides read TGTGCCAGCAGCTTAGATCCGGTGAACACTGAAGCTTTCTTT. It codes for CASSLDPVNTEAFF.

The chain combines TRBV9 with TRBJ2-2, with 11 bases identical to TRBD2. In germline, CDR1 is SGDLS, CDR2 YYNGEE. J lost 4 bases, V lost 1 base, and 9 bases had no gene match. The CDR3 loop spans 18 amino acids. The CDR3 DNA is TGTGCCAGCAGCGTACGACTAGCGGGGAGCGACTTCACCGGGGAGCTGTTTTTT. Translated, it gives CASSVRLAGSDFTGELFF.

The rearrangement uses TRBV3-1 (or the pseudogene TRBV3-2) and TRBJ2-1, with TRBD2 matching 8 bases. The CDR3 sequence is 14 residues long. The germline CDR1 and CDR2 sequences are LGHDT and YNNKEL (reference sequence). The V segment lost 3 bases and the J segment 10 bases; nucleotides outside the gene matches: 8. CDR3 amino acids: CASSHSSGRKEQFF. In DNA, the CDR3 is TGTGCCAGCAGCCATTCTAGCGGGCGAAAGGAGCAGTTCTTC.

This clone has only one observation. The chain couples TRBV9 to TRBJ2-7; 10 nucleotides line up with TRBD2. Germline trimming cut 0 bases from V and 7 bases from J; bases unmatched to any gene: 22. Germline CDR1 is SGDLS and CDR2 is YYNGEE. This CDR3 is built from 20 residues. In nucleotides, the CDR3 is TGTGCCAGCAGCGTAGGGCCCCGGCTAGCGGGAGTAGGGCGCCCCTGGGAGCAGTACTTC. Amino acids: CASSVGPRLAGVGRPWEQYF.

This chain connects TRBV7-9 to TRBJ2-2; D call uncertain. The V and J ends lost 3 bases and 3 bases respectively, with 5 bases between them. Germline-derived CDR1 and CDR2 are SEHNR and FQNEAQ (reference sequence). CDR3 size: 13 residues. In nucleotides, the CDR3 is TGTGCCAGCAGCTTCCGGGACACCGGGGAGCTGTTTTTT. This translates into CASSFRDTGELFF.

This clone was seen a few times. In DNA, the CDR3 is TGCGCCAGCAGCTTGAGCGGAGACCGCCGGTACGAGCAGTACTTC. Translation: CASSLSGDRRYEQYF. This rearrangement joins TRBV5-1 to TRBJ2-7; tentatively, D is TRBD2 (5 bases). The germline CDR1 and CDR2 sequences are SGHRS and YFSETQ. The length of the CDR3 is 15 residues. Trimming cost V 1 base and J 4 bases, with 15 bases left between them. Supplemented by reference TRBV5-1 and TRBJ2-7, the full variable domain reads KAGVTQTPRYLIKTRGQQVTLSCSPISGHRSVSWYQQTPGQGLQFLFEYFSETQRNKGNFPGRFSGRQFSNSRSEMNVSTLELGDSALYLCASSLSGDRRYEQYFGPGTRLTVT.

The count of this clone is one. The chain has TRBV3-1 (or the pseudogene TRBV3-2) and TRBJ1-1; tentatively, D is TRBD1 (5 bases). Germline V gene sequence: CDR1 LGHDT, CDR2 YNNKEL (reference sequence). This CDR3 spans 14 amino acids. Trimming took 1 base from V and 2 from J, leaving 8 bases between them. In nucleotides, the CDR3 is TGTGCCAGCAGCCAAGTTCAGGGCAACACTGAAGCTTTCTTT. Its translation is CASSQVQGNTEAFF.

The chain has TRBV28 and TRBJ1-4, with TRBD1 matching over 10 bases. Germline V lookup: CDR1 MDHEN, CDR2 SYDVKM. This CDR3 has 15 amino acids. Trimming cost V 5 bases and J 8 bases; bases outside gene matches: 8. In nucleotides, the CDR3 is TGTGCCAGCAGTAAATCGACAGGGGGCGGGGAAAAACTGTTTTTT. Translation gives CASSKSTGGGEKLFF.

The chain combines TRBV29-1 with TRBJ2-3, with TRBD1 identical over 9 bases. The CDR3 consists of 14 residues. The germline V gene has CDR1 SQVTM and CDR2 ANQGSEA. With V trimmed by 4 bases and J by 1 base, 3 bases remained unmatched. CDR3 sequence reads: CSVGRTGGTDTQYF. CDR3 bases: TGCAGCGTTGGAAGGACAGGGGGCACAGATACGCAGTATTTT.

This clone was picked up one time. This sequence joins TRBV5-1 and TRBJ2-3; TRBD2 matches at 11 bases. Germline trimming cut 3 bases from V and 5 bases from J; bases unmatched to any gene: 8. This CDR3 is built from 16 residues. The germline gives CDR1 SGHRS, CDR2 YFSETQ. The CDR3 protein is CASSSGTSGYLDTQYF. The CDR3 DNA is TGCGCCAGCAGCTCCGGGACTAGCGGTTATCTAGATACGCAGTATTTT.

The genes are TRBV24-1 and TRBJ1-2, with 8 bases identical to TRBD1. The ends lost 7 bases at V and 8 bases at J; junction bases unmatched: 8. CDR1 and CDR2 from the germline V gene are KGHDR and SFDVKD. The CDR3 consists of 13 residues. The CDR3 sequence is CATRANRGSGYTF. The CDR3 nucleotides are TGTGCCACCAGGGCAAACAGGGGGTCGGGCTACACCTTC.

V and J are TRBV19 and TRBJ2-1, with D possibly being TRBD2 (5 bases). CDR3 size: 15 residues. V was cut by 5 bases and J by 4 bases, with 15 bases left in between. The germline V gene has CDR1 LNHDA and CDR2 SQIVND (reference sequence). The CDR3, as DNA: TGTGCCAGTAGTTGGAGACTAAGGGCGTACAATGAGCAGTTCTTC. This gives the protein CASSWRLRAYNEQFF.

The chain couples TRBV5-4 to TRBJ1-2; D call uncertain. This CDR3 region has 12 residues. V was trimmed by 4 bases and J by 8 bases, leaving 12 bases between them. The germline CDR1 and CDR2 sequences are SGHNT and YYREEE (reference sequence). CDR3 residues: CASSRQPGGYTF. The CDR3 DNA sequence: TGTGCCAGCAGCCGTCAGCCGGGGGGCTACACCTTC.